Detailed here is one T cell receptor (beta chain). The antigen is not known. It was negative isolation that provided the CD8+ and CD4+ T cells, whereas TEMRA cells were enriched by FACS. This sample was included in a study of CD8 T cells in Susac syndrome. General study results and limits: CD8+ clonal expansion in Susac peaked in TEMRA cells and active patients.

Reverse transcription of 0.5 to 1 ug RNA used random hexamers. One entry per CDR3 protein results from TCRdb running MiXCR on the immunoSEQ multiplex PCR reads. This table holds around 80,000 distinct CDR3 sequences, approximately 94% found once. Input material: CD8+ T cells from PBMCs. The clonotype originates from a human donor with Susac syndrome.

The CDR3 loop reads CASTPGLGAHEQYF. For the CDR3, the DNA is TGTGCCAGCACCCCGGGACTAGGGGCGCACGAGCAGTACTTC. The V and J genes are TRBV2 and TRBJ2-7, with 8 bases identical to TRBD2. Losses at the gene ends were 7 bases for V and 5 bases for J; bases not matched to a gene: 10. Germline V gene data show CDR1 as SNHLY and CDR2 as FYNNEI. The CDR3 sequence is 14 residues long.